This entry is about one TCR beta chain. Its specificity is not known. V gave up 6 bases and J gave up 9 bases, with 15 bases separating them. This CDR3 spans 14 amino acids. Quantitative molecular-barcoded 5'-RACE generated the TCR beta libraries. TCRdb passed the 5' RACE reads through MiXCR, listing each CDR3 protein once. This repertoire shows roughly 230,000 distinct CDR3 sequences, under 12% found once; its top ten account for less than 3%. The entry originates in a study of CD8 T cells in ankylosing spondylitis. The study's findings and limits: It was reported that disease-linked clones were significantly enriched in matched ankylosing spondylitis synovial fluid. As for the disease-linked clones, they showed a CD8+ phenotype and occurred at relatively low frequencies in peripheral blood. It appeared that ankylosing spondylitis blood was characterized by a TCR beta motif of several highly homologous variants.

The sequenced material came from blood, either unsorted or a sorted T cell fraction (not recorded which). The V gene is TRBV12-3 or TRBV12-4, the J gene TRBJ1-6; D remains unclear. The TCR originated in a male donor with ankylosing spondylitis or in good health (not recorded which). CDR3 protein: CASSPVRLGSPLHF. DNA of the CDR3: TGTGCCAGCAGCCCCGTCAGGTTGGGTTCACCCCTCCACTTT.